The clone carrying this TCR beta chain was found a few times. Its antigen is as yet unknown. CDR1 and CDR2 (germline): MNHEY, SMNVEV (reference sequence). The CDR3 consists of 17 residues. Unmatched junction bases numbered 11, after V lost 5 bases and J lost 5 bases. The sample comes from a study of human T cells and chemical hapten exposure. Study details: Patch tests applied 0.01% DPC to the upper back and were scored after 6 days. Findings and limits, study-wide: Counts of TCRs above 1 in 1000 frequency stayed unchanged with DPC sensitization.

Authors' processing steps: There were a median of around 97,000 TCRs per sample, with a range from roughly 20,000 to 700,000. One entry per CDR3 protein, called by TCRdb with MiXCR from the RACE reads. The V and J calls and clone size come from TCRdb's table, not from the authors' own analysis. The sample contains about 350,000 distinct CDR3 sequences, around 5% of which appear only once. Noted time point: pre-sensitization, week 0. Treatment in this sample: therapeutic diphenylcyclopropenone sensitization with weekly scalp DPC. V gene TRBV27 combines with J gene TRBJ2-5; TRBD2 aligns across 13 bases. This clonotype was obtained from a young woman with alopecia areata. Some clones in this sample may be carry-over from other donors' samples. The starting material was whole blood, obtained in connection with sensitization to the hapten diphenylcyclopropenone (DPC). CDR3 amino acids: CASSPGLAGTGWETQYF. In DNA form, the CDR3 reads TGTGCCAGCAGTCCGGGACTAGCGGGGACCGGGTGGGAGACCCAGTACTTC.